These 19 T cell receptor beta chains were all obtained from the same sample, sequenced in a study of metastatic and nonmetastatic thyroid tumors. Prior to thyroid surgery, none of the patients had received any treatment. MiXCR re-clonotyped the PCR reads for TCRdb. The repertoire holds 15,000 to 20,000 clones, with just over 30% as singletons. Source material: blood. The source of these receptors is a female donor with papillary thyroid cancer or a benign thyroid nodule (not recorded which). Some clones in this sample may be carry-over from other donors' samples.

Ten or more counts support this clone. Other DNA sequences in the same sample also yield this CDR3. The chain links TRBV20-1 to TRBJ1-2, with D maybe TRBD1 (5 bases). The CDR3 contains 16 residues. With 3 bases removed from V and 5 bases from J, the gap between germline ends came to 22 bases. CDR1 and CDR2 (germline): DFQATT, SNEGSKA (reference sequence). The CDR3 DNA reads TGCAGTGCTAGGGGGGTTGTGTGGGGTGTTCCTTATGGCTACACCTTC. Encoded protein: CSARGVVWGVPYGYTF.

This clone was seen repeatedly, ten times or more. This chain links TRBV27 with TRBJ1-1; possible D gene TRBD1, 5 bases. This CDR3 is 11 amino acids long. Per the germline V gene, CDR1 is MNHEY and CDR2 is SMNVEV (reference sequence). V lost 7 bases and J 5 bases, leaving 8 bases between the germline ends. The CDR3 loop is CASTKGTEAFF. CDR3 DNA: TGTGCCAGCACAAAGGGGACTGAAGCTTTCTTT.

Concerning this clone itself: The CDR3 does not close with the conserved phenylalanine or tryptophan, likely indicating a read error. The V call is TRBV11-2, the J call TRBJ2-7; D gene uncertain. Judging by the DNA end, TRBJ2-1 fits better; the J call may be wrong. Germline V CDR1 and CDR2: SGHAT, FQNNGV. The CDR3 length is 14 residues. CDR3 nucleotide sequence: TGTGCCAGCAGCTTAACGGAAAACACCTACGAGCAGTTCTTG. This sequence encodes CASSLTENTYEQFL.

This clone has ten or more counts. Possible read error: a much larger clone is one base away. As the CDR3 is not closed by the conserved phenylalanine or tryptophan, this likely results from a read error. The chain carries TRBV5-8 and TRBJ1-4, with TRBD1 identical over 8 bases. V lost 4 bases and J lost 5; bases outside the gene matches: 7. In germline, CDR1 is SGHTS, CDR2 YDEGEE. CDR3 length: 15 amino acids. This CDR3 reads CASSDPGQANEKLFL. The CDR3 DNA sequence: TGTGCCAGCAGCGACCCGGGACAGGCAAATGAAAAACTGTTTCTT.

Remarks on this clone: This is likely a read error, given that the CDR3 carries no conserved phenylalanine or tryptophan at its end. This chain uses TRBV7-3 with TRBJ1-6; 7 bases agree with TRBD1. The trim removed 5 bases at V and 7 bases at J, leaving 8 bases unmatched. The V gene's germline CDR1 is SGHTA and CDR2 FQGTGA. The CDR3 length is 15 residues. The CDR3 protein is CASSQGGRGNSPLHL. The DNA for the CDR3 is TGTGCCAGCAGCCAGGGGGGACGGGGGAATTCACCCCTCCACTTG.

The gene calls are TRBV5-1 and TRBJ1-1; 10 bases match TRBD1. Germline values: CDR1 SGHRS, CDR2 YFSETQ. The CDR3 runs 15 residues. V gave up 9 bases and J gave up 1 base; unmatched junction bases: 9. The CDR3 nucleotides are TGCGCCAAAACCGGGACAGGGGTCGGGAACACTGAAGCTTTCTTT. Amino acid sequence: CAKTGTGVGNTEAFF.

The chain recombines TRBV28 with TRBJ1-2; D is perhaps TRBD1 (5 bases). This CDR3 has 13 amino acids. Germline V gene lookup returns CDR1 MDHEN and CDR2 SYDVKM. The V gene lost 7 bases and the J gene lost 7 bases, with 16 bases spanning the gap. The CDR3 DNA sequence: TGTGCCAGCACCTCCAAGGGGTCGGTTGGCTACACCTTC. The encoded protein is CASTSKGSVGYTF.

Sample share makes this clone medium-sized. The chain links TRBV19 to TRBJ1-1, with TRBD1 identical over 8 bases. Germline assignment: CDR1 LNHDA and CDR2 SQIVND (reference sequence). V gave up 3 bases and J gave up 1 base; unmatched junction bases: 7. This CDR3 comprises 16 residues. This chain's CDR3 is CASSIYPTGGNTEAFF. CDR3 bases: TGTGCCAGTAGTATTTACCCCACAGGGGGGAACACTGAAGCTTTCTTT.

The rearrangement links TRBV7-3 to TRBJ1-1, with no clear D. The V end was cut by 5 bases, the J end by 12 bases, with 16 bases between. Germline CDR1 is SGHTA and CDR2 is FQGTGA. This CDR3 region has 12 residues. In nucleotides, the CDR3 is TGTGCCAGCAGCCCTTTCGGTGGGCAGTCTTTCTTT. Protein: CASSPFGGQSFF.

On this clone itself: An end of the junction differs from the germline gene, which may be a read error. The chain employs TRBV19 and TRBJ2-2, with D tentatively TRBD1 or TRBD2 (6 bases each). The CDR3 is 13 residues long. CDR1 is LNHDA, CDR2 SQIVND, per germline (reference sequence). CDR3 sequence (DNA): TGTGCCAGTAGTTCTCGGGGGCCCGGGGATCTGTTTTTT. Protein: CASSSRGPGDLFF.

This clone was seen repeatedly, ten times or more. This may come from a read error, since a much larger clone is one base off. The chain recombines TRBV9 with TRBJ2-3; tentatively, D is TRBD1 or TRBD2 (6 bases each). Germline-derived CDR1 and CDR2 are SGDLS and YYNGEE. The CDR3 length is 16 residues. In DNA form, the CDR3 reads TGTGCCAGCAGCGTAGAAACGGGGGCCCACACAGATACGCGGTATTTT. As protein: CASSVETGAHTDTRYF.

This clone is medium-sized by share. The rearrangement links TRBV28 to TRBJ2-3; D unclear. CDR3 length: 14 residues. V lost 3 bases and J 2 bases, leaving 9 bases between the germline ends. Per the germline V gene, CDR1 is MDHEN and CDR2 is SYDVKM. The CDR3 nucleotides read TGTGCCAGCAGTTTCCAGGAGTACACAGATACGCAGTATTTT. It is translated as CASSFQEYTDTQYF. Full variable domain (rest looked up from reference TRBV28 and TRBJ2-3): DVKVTQSSRYLVKRTGEKVFLECVQDMDHENMFWYRQDPGLGLRLIYFSYDVKMKEKGDIPEGYSVSREKKERFSLILESASTNQTSMYLCASSFQEYTDTQYFGPGTRLTVL.

CDR3 DNA: TGTGCCAGCATTCCCCGAGGGGTTAGGACTGAAGCTTTCTTT. Translating gives CASIPRGVRTEAFF. The V gene is TRBV6-2 or TRBV6-3, the J gene TRBJ1-1, with TRBD1 as a possible D gene (5 bases). The germline gives CDR1 MNHEY, CDR2 SVGEGT. V lost 7 bases and J 5 bases, leaving 17 bases between the germline ends. The CDR3 covers 14 residues.

This clone appeared a few times. The chain carries TRBV10-1 and TRBJ1-2; D gene unclear. CDR1 is WNHNN, CDR2 SYGVQD, per germline (reference sequence). The ends were cut back, 2 bases at V and 5 bases at J, with 12 bases in the middle. The CDR3 sequence is 14 residues long. In DNA, the CDR3 is TGCGCCAGCAGTGAGGGGCCTCCGAATTATGGCTACACCTTC. It translates to CASSEGPPNYGYTF.

This clone was observed a handful of times. One end of the junction is discordant with germline, which a read error may explain. The chain combines TRBV6-5 with TRBJ1-2; D possibly corresponds to TRBD1 (5 bases). From germline, CDR1 is MNHEY and CDR2 SVGAGI. The CDR3 covers 13 residues. This CDR3 is CASSYGANYCYTF. The CDR3 nucleotides are TGTGCCAGCAGTTACGGGGCAAACTATTGCTACACCTTC.

This clone was counted ten times or more. V gene TRBV7-8 combines with J gene TRBJ2-1; 9 nucleotides line up with TRBD2. CDR3 length: 17 residues. V lost 4 bases and J lost 4; bases outside the gene matches: 11. CDR1 is SGHVS, CDR2 FQNEAQ, per germline. CDR3: CASSSGLLSGGYNEQFF. The CDR3 DNA reads TGTGCCAGCAGCTCGGGCCTGCTAAGCGGGGGGTACAATGAGCAGTTCTTC.

The V call is TRBV20-1, the J call TRBJ2-7, with TRBD1 identical over 9 bases. This CDR3 region has 14 residues. CDR1 is DFQATT and CDR2 is SNEGSKA in the germline V gene (reference sequence). Trimming removed 0 bases from V and 4 bases from J; junction bases left unmatched: 4. The CDR3 bases are TGCAGTGCTAGAGATGGGACAGGGAGATACGAGCAGTACTTC. Protein sequence: CSARDGTGRYEQYF.

This clone showed up many times. This chain links TRBV7-6 with TRBJ2-2, with a tentative D call TRBD2 (5 bases). V lost 6 bases to trimming and J lost 6 bases, with 11 bases between them. This CDR3 is 13 amino acids long. The V gene's germline CDR1 is SGHVS and CDR2 FNYEAQ. The CDR3 is CASRSLAPGELFF. Written as DNA, the CDR3 is TGTGCCAGCAGATCTCTAGCACCCGGGGAGCTGTTTTTT. The complete variable domain, with remaining parts taken from reference TRBV7-6 and TRBJ2-2, reads GAGVSQSPRYKVTKRGQDVALRCDPISGHVSLYWYRQALGQGPEFLTYFNYEAQQDKSGLPNDRFSAERPEGSISTLTIQRTEQRDSAMYRCASRSLAPGELFFGEGSRLTVL.

As for this clone: Different DNA sequences within this sample yield the same CDR3. The chain joins TRBV27 to TRBJ2-5; TRBD2 agrees at 14 bases. The V gene end was trimmed by 5 bases and the J gene end by 4 bases; junction bases not matched to a gene: 15. The germline V gene has CDR1 MNHEY and CDR2 SMNVEV (reference sequence). This CDR3 region has 19 residues. The CDR3 DNA reads TGTGCCAGCAGTCCGCGCGGTGGGGGACTAGCGGGGGTGAGAGAGACCCAGTACTTC. It yields the protein CASSPRGGGLAGVRETQYF.